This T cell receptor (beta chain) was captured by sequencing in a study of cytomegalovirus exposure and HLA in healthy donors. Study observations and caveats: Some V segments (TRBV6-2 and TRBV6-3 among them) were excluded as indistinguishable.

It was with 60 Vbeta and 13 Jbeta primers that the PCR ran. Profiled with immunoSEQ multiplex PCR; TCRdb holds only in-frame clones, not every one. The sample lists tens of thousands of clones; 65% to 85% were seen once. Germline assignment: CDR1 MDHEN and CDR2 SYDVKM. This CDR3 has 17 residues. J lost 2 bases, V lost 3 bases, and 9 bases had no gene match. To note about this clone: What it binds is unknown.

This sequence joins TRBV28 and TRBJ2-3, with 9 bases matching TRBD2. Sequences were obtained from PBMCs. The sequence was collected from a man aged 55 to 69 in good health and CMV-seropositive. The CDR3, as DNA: TGTGCCAGCAGTTTTTCAGCGGGAGGTCCTTCCACAGATACGCAGTATTTT. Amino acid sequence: CASSFSAGGPSTDTQYF.